This T cell receptor beta chain was recorded in a study of T cell repertoires in cytomegalovirus infection (dated by TCRdb to the late 2010s). For the study in its entirety: Peptide stimulations targeted recently identified HLA-C-restricted CMV epitopes, whose presentation resists viral immunomodulation, together with well-studied HLA-B-restricted epitopes. Donor HLA type was relevant to the analysis, as public TCR beta signatures indicated carriage of CMV infection together with the matching HLA type. Findings and caveats that apply to the study as a whole: In the ex vivo response, HLA-C-restricted CMV-specific TCR beta clonotypes were dominant, and in two of eight donors the single most frequent clonotype came from this HLA-C-restricted group. Carriers of CMV infection plus the relevant HLA type were discriminated by the cumulative frequency of public TCR beta family members in the study cohort and in an independent roughly 370-donor cohort.

Note on this clonotype: The clone's antigen remains unknown. One base away there is no much larger clone; base qualities are not given.

Sample treatment or condition, as interpreted from the label and publication: in vitro stimulation with specific CMV peptide epitopes to enrich CMV-specific T cells. Sequencing instrument: Illumina HiSeq 1500. Through fastp at Q25 and MiXCR, TCRdb rebuilt clones from the public reads, retaining in-frame beta chains. One record per CDR3 amino acid sequence lists the most common genes and DNA. The sample table holds under 450,000 distinct CDR3 sequences, of which nearly 35% were seen once. The ten largest clones add up to approximately 13% of the sample. This receptor was taken from a human donor in good health (CMV status not recorded). Some clones in this sample may be carry-over from other donors' samples. The material was cultured PBMCs, obtained from culture after CMV antigen stimulation.

CDR3 protein: CASRAQGDIQYF. The DNA sequence is given as TGTGCCAGCAGGGCCCAAGGTGACATTCAGTACTTC. Here the chain combines TRBV12-3 or TRBV12-4 and TRBJ2-4, with no reliable assignment of the D segment. The junction carries 11 bases between V and J, which are trimmed by 6 bases and 8 bases respectively. The CDR3 contains 12 residues, cysteine and phenylalanine counted. Only the CDR3 region is kept as DNA, spanning 36 bases read in frame from base 1.